This is a list of T cell receptor beta chains from one sample in a study of beta chain features in type 1 diabetes. Some clones are missing from TCRdb's copy, which holds only in-frame ones; the method was immunoSEQ multiplex PCR. The data hold 120,000 or so clones, with roughly 15% observed a single time. Material: central memory CD4+ T cells from blood. The source of these receptors is a man in his thirties or forties with type 1 diabetes. Both conserved end residues are part of each CDR3. A D gene is named only where the DNA matches it firmly. Expanded clones are given a class, and other clones once, few, many or no size at all.

D	V	J	size	CDR3	DNA
-	TRBV6-1	TRBJ2-5	-	CASKTGNQETQYF	TGTGCCAGCAAGACGGGGAACCAAGAGACCCAGTACTTC
TRBD1	TRBV4-3	TRBJ2-1	-	CASSQDFLGQAYNEQFF	TGCGCCAGCAGCCAAGATTTCCTTGGACAGGCCTACAATGAGCAGTTCTTC
-	TRBV20-1	TRBJ2-7	-	CSGTSLYEQYF	TGCAGTGGAACAAGCCTCTACGAGCAGTACTTC
TRBD1	TRBV6-6	TRBJ1-3	few	CASRRGDRGNTIYF	TGTGCCAGCAGAAGAGGGGACAGGGGAAACACCATATATTTT
-	TRBV6-5	TRBJ2-4	few	CASSSDQFGYIQYF	TGTGCCAGCAGTTCGGACCAGTTCGGTTACATTCAGTACTTC
TRBD1	TRBV5-1	TRBJ2-6	few	CASSLRTGLGANVLTF	TGCGCCAGCAGCTTGCGGACAGGCCTGGGGGCCAACGTCCTGACTTTC
-	TRBV7-7	TRBJ2-5	few	CASSLAGGGHETQYF	TGTGCTAGCAGCTTAGCTGGGGGAGGTCACGAGACCCAGTACTTC
-	TRBV2	TRBJ1-2	few	CASGGGYGYTF	TGTGCCAGCGGTGGCGGATATGGCTACACCTTC
-	TRBV5-1	TRBJ2-7	few	CASSPGRRREQYF	TGCGCCAGCAGCCCGGGACGGAGAAGGGAGCAGTACTTC
-	TRBV7-8	TRBJ2-5	few	CASSLTREETQYF	TGTGCCAGCAGCCTGACTAGAGAAGAGACCCAGTACTTC
TRBD1	TRBV28	TRBJ2-7	few	CASRLTGSSHEQYF	TGTGCCAGCAGACTGACAGGGAGTTCCCACGAGCAGTACTTC
-	TRBV6-5	TRBJ2-4	few	CATWTVAKNIQYF	TGTGCCACGTGGACAGTAGCCAAAAACATTCAGTACTTC
-	TRBV15	TRBJ1-1	-	CATSGRVDTEAFF	TGTGCCACCAGCGGGAGGGTCGACACTGAAGCTTTCTTT
-	TRBV7-2	TRBJ2-7	-	CASSSHRGGDVRQYF	TGTGCCAGCAGCTCACATAGGGGGGGAGACGTGAGGCAGTACTTC
TRBD1	TRBV18	TRBJ1-1	few	CASSTGRDSEAFF	TGTGCCAGCTCGACAGGGAGGGACAGTGAAGCTTTCTTT
-	TRBV27	TRBJ1-2	-	CASSKTPNANYGYTF	TGTGCCAGCAGTAAGACACCGAACGCTAACTATGGCTACACCTTC
-	TRBV30	TRBJ1-6	-	CAWSDRANSPLHF	TGTGCCTGGAGTGACAGGGCGAATTCACCCCTCCACTTT
TRBD2	TRBV4-1	TRBJ2-1	-	CASSQDPTSGVSSYNEQFF	TGCGCCAGCAGCCAAGATCCGACTAGCGGAGTATCCTCCTACAATGAGCAGTTCTTC
-	TRBV2	TRBJ2-3	few	CASSRVTNTDTQYF	TGTGCCAGCTCCCGGGTCACCAACACAGATACGCAGTATTTT
TRBD1	TRBV11-2	TRBJ1-6	few	CASSVQGARDSPLHF	TGTGCCAGCAGCGTACAGGGGGCGCGGGATTCACCCCTCCACTTT
TRBD2	TRBV9	TRBJ2-5	few	CASSALSGGAAETQYF	TGTGCCAGCAGCGCGCTAAGCGGGGGGGCCGCGGAGACCCAGTACTTC
TRBD1	TRBV5-1	TRBJ1-2	-	CASSIPGQDYGYTF	TGCGCCAGCAGCATACCAGGACAGGACTATGGCTACACCTTC
-	TRBV29-1	TRBJ1-3	-	CSVRFGNTIYF	TGCAGCGTCCGATTCGGAAACACCATATATTTT
-	TRBV7-9	TRBJ1-2	-	CASSLGPLYGYTF	TGTGCCAGCAGCTTGGGCCCTCTCTATGGCTACACCTTC
-	TRBV7-7	TRBJ2-1	-	CASSLSVKVSSYNEQFF	TGTGCTAGCAGCTTATCAGTTAAAGTCAGCTCCTACAATGAGCAGTTCTTC
-	TRBV9	TRBJ2-5	-	CASSVSPGESQETQYF	TGTGCCAGCAGCGTATCGCCAGGGGAATCCCAAGAGACCCAGTACTTC
-	TRBV9	TRBJ1-1	few	CASSPQGPLNTEAFF	TGTGCCAGCAGCCCGCAGGGACCGCTGAACACTGAAGCTTTCTTT
-	TRBV27	TRBJ2-7	-	CASSPPGVYEQYF	TGTGCCAGCAGCCCCCCGGGGGTTTACGAGCAGTACTTC
-	TRBV7-9	TRBJ1-2	-	CASSYTGQNYGYTF	TGTGCCAGCAGCTACACCGGGCAAAACTATGGCTACACCTTC
-	TRBV5-4	TRBJ1-1	few	CASSLRGENTEAFF	TGTGCCAGCAGCCTCCGGGGGGAGAACACTGAAGCTTTCTTT
-	TRBV20-1	TRBJ1-1	-	CSARLDQGAFF	TGCAGTGCTAGACTAGATCAAGGGGCTTTCTTT
-	TRBV4-2	TRBJ1-4	-	CASSQVNPGATNEKLFF	TGTGCCAGCAGCCAAGTGAATCCCGGGGCTACTAATGAAAAACTGTTTTTT
TRBD1	TRBV10-3	TRBJ2-7	-	CAISGRGSSYEQYF	TGTGCCATCAGTGGCAGGGGGTCCTCCTACGAGCAGTACTTC
TRBD2	TRBV5-1	TRBJ2-5	few	CASSLTGLAQETQYF	TGCGCCAGCAGCTTGACCGGACTAGCACAAGAGACCCAGTACTTC
-	TRBV2	TRBJ2-1	-	CASSEALRRAGEQFF	TGTGCCAGCAGTGAAGCGCTTCGGAGAGCCGGGGAGCAGTTCTTC
-	TRBV5-1	TRBJ2-6	few	CASSLDDPGANVLTF	TGCGCCAGCAGCTTGGATGACCCTGGGGCCAACGTCCTGACTTTC
TRBD1	TRBV4-3	TRBJ1-1	-	CASSQETGRNTEAFF	TGCGCCAGCAGCCAAGAGACAGGGCGGAACACTGAAGCTTTCTTT
-	TRBV9	TRBJ1-6	many	CASSTGQSSYNSPLHF	TGTGCCAGCAGTACCGGACAGAGCTCCTATAATTCACCCCTCCACTTT
-	TRBV18	TRBJ1-1	few	CASSRPGTPEAFF	TGTGCCAGCTCACGACCCGGGACGCCTGAAGCTTTCTTT
-	TRBV7-2	TRBJ2-5	-	CASSPLGQETQYF	TGTGCCAGCAGCCCACTAGGGCAGGAGACCCAGTACTTC
TRBD1	TRBV19	TRBJ2-2	few	CASSIPGQGSTGELFF	TGTGCCAGTAGTATTCCGGGACAGGGGTCCACCGGGGAGCTGTTTTTT
-	TRBV30	TRBJ2-7	few	CAWIRTSYEQYF	TGTGCCTGGATCAGGACCTCCTACGAGCAGTACTTC
-	TRBV7-2	TRBJ1-2	-	CASSRLAAVGYTF	TGTGCCAGCAGCCGTTTGGCAGCCGTCGGCTACACCTTC
TRBD1	TRBV6-5	TRBJ1-2	-	CASSYSGTANYGYTF	TGTGCCAGCAGTTACTCCGGGACAGCTAACTATGGCTACACCTTC
-	TRBV5-4	TRBJ1-2	few	CASSLTSNYGYTF	TGTGCCAGCAGCTTAACGTCTAACTATGGCTACACCTTC
TRBD1	TRBV28	TRBJ2-7	-	CASSPGQGGEQYF	TGTGCCAGCAGTCCTGGACAGGGCGGCGAGCAGTACTTC